Listed below are T cell receptor beta chains from one sample, sequenced in a study of T-cell memory formation after mild COVID-19. TCRdb fed the 5' RACE reads into MiXCR, producing one record per CDR3 protein. The table has about 340,000 distinct CDR3 sequences, approximately 22% seen once. The specimen sequenced was PBMCs or a T cell subset sorted from them (not recorded which). Receptors were obtained from a man between 18 and 35 years old who had mild COVID-19 (a few samples of this study predate the infection). Cell type and time point are not known. The CDR3 runs from the conserved cysteine through the conserved F or W. A D gene is named only where the DNA matches it firmly. Size values are once, few and many counts, or a class for expanded clones, and some rows have none.

>TRBJ2-1|many|TRBD2|TRBV7-2
TGTGCCAGCAGCGGGATCGCGGGGGGCGGGGTGGAGCAGTTCTTC
CASSGIAGGGVEQFF
>TRBJ1-6|many|TRBD1|TRBV9
TGTGCCAGCAGCGGGGGACAGGGGGCTAACGAATCACCCCTCCACTTT
CASSGGQGANESPLHF
>TRBJ1-1|few|-|TRBV5-4
TGTGCCAGCAGGAGAGCCGAGAACACTGAAGCTTTCTTT
CASRRAENTEAFF
>TRBJ2-1|-|-|TRBV7-9
TGTGCCAGCAGCTTGGGTGTGAGGAGACTGCAGTTCTTC
CASSLGVRRLQFF
>TRBJ2-7|many|-|TRBV7-2
TGTGCCAGCAGCTTAAATCAAAGGGATGTGGAGTACTTC
CASSLNQRDVEYF
>TRBJ1-5|many|-|TRBV20-1
TGCAGTGCTAGGTCGGGGAGCAATCAGCCCCAGCATTTT
CSARSGSNQPQHF
>TRBJ1-5|few|-|TRBV3-1
TGTGCCAGCAGCCAAGAATCGGGGGGCAATCAGCCCCAGCATTTT
CASSQESGGNQPQHF
>TRBJ2-3|-|-|TRBV11-2
TGTGCCAGCACCCTTAGACTGGGAGCAGATACGCAGTATTTT
CASTLRLGADTQYF
>TRBJ1-5|few|TRBD1|TRBV12-3/TRBV12-4
TGTGCCAGCAGTTTACTCCGGACAGGATATCATCAGCCCCAGCATTTT
CASSLLRTGYHQPQHF
>TRBJ2-2|few|TRBD1|TRBV5-1
TGCGCCAGCAGCTTCGTGGAGACAGGGGGCGTCGGGGAGCTGTTTTTT
CASSFVETGGVGELFF
>TRBJ2-7|-|-|TRBV4-1
TGCGCCAGCAGCCAAGCGGACCGAAGAGAGCAGTACTTC
CASSQADRREQYF
>TRBJ1-2|-|-|TRBV5-4
TGTGCCAGCAGCTTACAGGGAACCTACACCTTC
CASSLQGTYTF
>TRBJ2-5|-|TRBD1|TRBV4-1
TGCGCCAGCAGCCGTTCTTTCAACAGGGGGCTGCAAGAGACCCAGTACTTC
CASSRSFNRGLQETQYF
>TRBJ2-5|few|-|TRBV7-9
TGTGCCAGCAGCTTCGGTCTGCCACAAGAGACCCAGTACTTC
CASSFGLPQETQYF
>TRBJ1-3|few|-|TRBV27
TGTGCCAGCAGTTTGGGGGGGGGCCTACGCTCTGGAAACACCATATATTTT
CASSLGGGLRSGNTIYF
>TRBJ1-1|many|TRBD1|TRBV6-5
TGTGCCAGCAGTTACGGACAGGGGGATTTGGCTTTCTTT
CASSYGQGDLAFF
>TRBJ2-1|few|TRBD1|TRBV7-2
TGTGCCAGCAGCTTTAGGCTTCCGGGACAGGGATCCAATGAGCAGTTCTTC
CASSFRLPGQGSNEQFF
>TRBJ2-5|few|TRBD1|TRBV7-9
TGTGCCAGCAGGTACAGGGGGGAGACCCAGTACTTC
CASRYRGETQYF
>TRBJ2-1|-|-|TRBV7-2
TGTGCCAGCAGCTCCTCGGCGCGACGTGGGGGGTCTCGCGTGACCTCCTACAATGAGCAGTTCTTC
CASSSSARRGGSRVTSYNEQFF
>TRBJ2-1|-|TRBD1|TRBV5-6
TGTGCCAGCAGTGCCGGGGACAGGAACAATGAGCAGTTCTTC
CASSAGDRNNEQFF
>TRBJ2-1|-|-|TRBV3-1
TGTGCCAGCAGCCAAGATAGGGGAGAATGGGAGCAGTTCTTC
CASSQDRGEWEQFF
>TRBJ2-5|-|TRBD2|TRBV29-1
TGCAGCGTTGAAGGCGGGGGGCAAGAGACCCAGTACTTC
CSVEGGGQETQYF
>TRBJ1-1|few|-|TRBV4-3
TGCGCCAGCAGCCAAGATCAGGGAGGGGGAGGAGGTACTGAAGCTTTCTTT
CASSQDQGGGGGTEAFF
>TRBJ2-1|-|-|TRBV7-2
TGTGCCAGCAGCTTAGAACCCTCTCCCTCCTACAATGAGCAGTTCTTC
CASSLEPSPSYNEQFF
>TRBJ2-3|once|-|TRBV6-5
TGTGCCAGCAGTTATAGCCGGGATACGCAGTATTTT
CASSYSRDTQYF
>TRBJ1-5|once|TRBD1|TRBV19
TGTGCCAGTAGAATATACGGGACAGTATATCAGCCCCAGCATTTT
CASRIYGTVYQPQHF
>TRBJ2-2|-|-|TRBV5-1
TGCGCCAGCAGCCTTAACCCACCGGGACAAAGTACCGGGGAGCTGTTTTTT
CASSLNPPGQSTGELFF
>TRBJ1-1|-|TRBD1|TRBV12-3/TRBV12-4
TGTGCCAGCAGCTACGCCGGGACAGGGACTGAAGCTTTCTTT
CASSYAGTGTEAFF
>TRBJ2-3|few|-|TRBV5-1
TGCGCCAGCAGCTTGGCCTGGGGGCCTTACACAGATACGCAGTATTTT
CASSLAWGPYTDTQYF
>TRBJ2-1|-|TRBD2|TRBV11-2
TGTGCCAGCAGCTTAAGGGTCATAGCGGGGGGTAACAATGAGCAGTTCTTC
CASSLRVIAGGNNEQFF
>TRBJ1-2|-|-|TRBV4-2
TGTGCCAGCGCCATGGGGGGGAACTATGGCTACACCTTC
CASAMGGNYGYTF
>TRBJ2-2|few|TRBD1|TRBV11-2
TGTGCCAGCAGCTTAGGATTGAGGGGGACAGGGGCGAACACCGGGGAGCTGTTTTTT
CASSLGLRGTGANTGELFF
>TRBJ2-1|few|TRBD1|TRBV7-9
TGTGCCAGCAGCTTAGGGACAGGGGGCCACAATGAGCAGTTCTTC
CASSLGTGGHNEQFF
>TRBJ2-3|few|-|TRBV5-5
TGTGCCAGCAGCTTTTTACAGGCAAGCACAGATACGCAGTATTTT
CASSFLQASTDTQYF
>TRBJ2-5|many|TRBD1|TRBV11-2
TGTGCCAGCAGCGAAGACAGGGGGCTGGAGACCCAGTACTTC
CASSEDRGLETQYF
>TRBJ1-1|-|-|TRBV5-1
TGCGCCAGCAGCTTCACCGGGACACCGAACACTGAAGCTTTCTTT
CASSFTGTPNTEAFF
>TRBJ1-4|-|-|TRBV21-1
TGTGCCAGCAGCATTCACAGTAAAAAACTGTTTTTT
CASSIHSKKLFF
>TRBJ2-5|-|-|TRBV7-3
TGTGCCAGCAGCTTAACGGTCGAGGCAGAGACCCAGTACTTC
CASSLTVEAETQYF
>TRBJ2-7|few|-|TRBV20-1
TGCAGTGCTAGGGCAGGAAGCTCCTACGAGCAGTACTTC
CSARAGSSYEQYF
>TRBJ1-1|few|-|TRBV21-1
TGTGCCAGCAGCAAAGGGCGATTCACAGGGGACACTGAAGCTTTCTTT
CASSKGRFTGDTEAFF
>TRBJ1-6|-|-|TRBV9
TGTGCCAGCAGCCCACAGGGAGCCTATTCACCCCTCCACTTT
CASSPQGAYSPLHF
>TRBJ1-2|-|-|TRBV20-1
TGCAGTGCCACACGATCAAGCAGGGCTTCTGGGGGCTACACCTTC
CSATRSSRASGGYTF
>TRBJ1-4|-|-|TRBV7-6
TGTGCCAGCGGCCTCGGGGAGGACGAAAAACTGTTTTTT
CASGLGEDEKLFF
>TRBJ2-7|few|-|TRBV5-5
TGTGCCAGCAGCTTGGGGTTTGGGGGCCGAGAGCAGTACTTC
CASSLGFGGREQYF
>TRBJ2-3|-|TRBD2|TRBV20-1
TGCAGTGGTAAGCGGGGCCGCACAGATACGCAGTATTTT
CSGKRGRTDTQYF
>TRBJ1-6|many|-|TRBV12-3/TRBV12-4
TGTGCCAGCAGTCAAGGAGATTCACCCCTCCACTTT
CASSQGDSPLHF
>TRBJ1-3|-|-|TRBV5-1
TGCGCCAGCAGCTTGGTGGGGGAATCTGGAAACACCATATATTTT
CASSLVGESGNTIYF
>TRBJ1-6|-|-|TRBV2
TGTGCCAGCACTACAAGATGGGGTGGCGATTCACCCCTCCACTTT
CASTTRWGGDSPLHF
>TRBJ2-3|-|-|TRBV4-2
TGTGCCAGCAGCCAAGATCGGCAGCTAGATACGCAGTATTTT
CASSQDRQLDTQYF
>TRBJ2-3|few|-|TRBV19
TGTGCCAGTAGTATTTTATCGGAGCTCCATACGCAGTATTTT
CASSILSELHTQYF